The 5 T cell receptor beta chains below all came from one sample that was sequenced in a study of shared clonotypes between healthy human individuals. Terminally differentiated effector memory CD45RA+ cells were excluded by CCR7 positive selection of CD45RO-negative cells. Here immunoSEQ multiplex PCR was the method, and the copy in TCRdb shows in-frame clones only, minus some. Of about 1.9 million clones in the sample, 93% were seen once. Material for sequencing was naive CD8+ T cells from PBMCs. The receptor source for this set is a man between 18 and 29 years old in good health. Some clones in this sample may be carry-over from other donors' samples.

This sequence joins TRBV7-9 and TRBJ1-6; tentatively, D is TRBD1 (6 bases). Trimming pared 1 base from V and 9 bases from J, leaving 10 bases between. CDR1 and CDR2 from the germline V gene are SEHNR and FQNEAQ (reference sequence). CDR3 length equals 14 residues. DNA for the CDR3: TGTGCCAGCAGCTTAGACGGGGGCGTTTCACCCCTCCACTTT. Amino acid sequence: CASSLDGGVSPLHF.

The chain links TRBV27 to TRBJ1-2, with unresolved D. Trimming left V 2 bases short and J 4 bases short, with 11 bases between. Looked up from germline, CDR1 is MNHEY and CDR2 is SMNVEV (reference sequence). This CDR3 spans 14 amino acids. DNA of the CDR3: TGTGCCAGCAGTTTAAATCCAGCCATCTATGGCTACACCTTC. Its translation is CASSLNPAIYGYTF.

The chain links TRBV2 to TRBJ1-5; no reliable D call. This CDR3 region has 15 residues. The germline CDR1 and CDR2 sequences are SNHLY and FYNNEI. Trimming took 5 bases from V and 0 from J, leaving 11 bases between them. Here the CDR3 DNA reads TGTGCCAGCAGTTCGGCAAGTTATAGCAATCAGCCCCAGCATTTT. It encodes CASSSASYSNQPQHF.

The chain has TRBV5-6 and TRBJ2-5; D possibly uses TRBD1 or TRBD2 (5 bases each). Deletions cut 2 bases from V and 5 bases from J, with 25 bases between. Germline CDR1 SGHDT, CDR2 YYEEEE. The CDR3 consists of 18 residues. CDR3 residues: CASSFLIPTEAWGETQYF. CDR3 sequence (DNA): TGTGCCAGCAGCTTTTTGATACCGACCGAGGCCTGGGGGGAGACCCAGTACTTC.

The chain has TRBV21-1 and TRBJ1-1. TRBV21-1 is noted as a pseudogene. CDR3 length: 14 residues. CDR3 DNA sequence: TGTGCCAGCAGCAAGGAAGGGCGAACAACTGAAGCTTTCTTT. Its protein product is CASSKEGRTTEAFF.